The 27 T cell receptor beta chains below all came from one sample that was sequenced in a study of blood T cell repertoires in COVID-19. Only in-frame clones appear in the TCRdb table, and some are missing; sequencing was by immunoSEQ multiplex PCR. The sample contains tens of thousands of clones, over 75% of which appear only once. The sequenced sample consisted of peripheral blood. These receptors came from a man older than 75 with acute or convalescent COVID-19.

The rearrangement joins TRBV5-4 to TRBJ1-1; possibly TRBD1 for D (6 bases). The CDR3 has 15 residues. The V gene lost 4 bases and the J gene lost 4 bases, with 17 bases spanning the gap. Germline-derived CDR1 and CDR2 are SGHNT and YYREEE (reference sequence). This chain's CDR3 is CASSPNTGSLTEAFF. Written as DNA, the CDR3 is TGTGCCAGCAGCCCAAACACAGGGAGTCTCACTGAAGCTTTCTTT. The variable domain in full, completed from reference TRBV5-4 and TRBJ1-1, reads ETGVTQSPTHLIKTRGQQVTLRCSSQSGHNTVSWYQQALGQGPQFIFQYYREEENGRGNFPPRFSGLQFPNYSSELNVNALELDDSALYLCASSPNTGSLTEAFFGQGTRLTVV.

The genes are TRBV19 and TRBJ2-2; 9 bases match TRBD2. The CDR3 is 16 amino acids. CDR1 LNHDA and CDR2 SQIVND come from the germline V gene (reference sequence). Germline trimming cut 7 bases from V and 1 base from J; bases unmatched to any gene: 7. The CDR3 bases are TGTGCCAGTAAGGTCGGACTAGCGATGAACACCGGGGAGCTGTTTTTT. This gives the protein CASKVGLAMNTGELFF.

The J gene is TRBJ1-6, the V gene TRBV5-1; the D gene is possibly TRBD1 (6 bases). V was trimmed by 0 bases and J by 10 bases, leaving 17 bases between them. The CDR3 runs 16 residues. Germline values: CDR1 SGHRS, CDR2 YFSETQ. The CDR3 DNA reads as TGCGCCAGCAGCTTGGCCGATGACAGGTATCGATCACCCCTCCACTTT. As protein: CASSLADDRYRSPLHF.

The chain has TRBV28 and TRBJ1-6; 8 bases agree with TRBD1. V shed 4 bases, J shed 9 bases, and the junction held 11 bases outside the gene matches. Germline V gene sequence: CDR1 MDHEN, CDR2 SYDVKM. The CDR3 runs 16 residues. The DNA of the CDR3 is TGTGCCAGCAGTTCTACGAGACAGGGGTGGGCTTCACCCCTCCACTTT. Translating gives CASSSTRQGWASPLHF.

V gene TRBV24-1 combines with J gene TRBJ1-4; the D is unclear. Trimming removed 7 bases at V and 11 bases at J, with 13 bases between. Per the germline V gene, CDR1 is KGHDR and CDR2 is SFDVKD. CDR3 length equals 12 residues. This CDR3 is CATSQTEGKLFF. The CDR3 region has the DNA TGTGCCACCAGCCAAACCGAGGGCAAACTGTTTTTT.

This clone was detected once. The chain carries TRBV6-2 or TRBV6-3 and TRBJ2-3; TRBD2 matches 14 bases. CDR3 length equals 21 residues. V shed 5 bases and J 0 bases; nucleotides not matched to a gene: 16. Germline CDR1 is MNHEY and CDR2 is SVGEGT. The chain's CDR3 is CASSPPGLAGVFGASTDTQYF. As DNA, the CDR3 is TGTGCCAGCAGTCCGCCGGGACTAGCGGGAGTGTTTGGTGCGAGCACAGATACGCAGTATTTT.

The chain joins TRBV4-3 to TRBJ1-6; a possible D gene is TRBD1 (6 bases). Looked up from germline, CDR1 is LGHNA and CDR2 is YSLEER. Trimming shortened V by 0 bases and J by 7 bases, and 10 bases separated the two germline ends. The CDR3 runs 15 residues. CDR3 nucleotides: TGCGCCAGCAGCCAAGAGCGGGGGCTGAATTCACCCCTCCACTTT. It encodes CASSQERGLNSPLHF.

This clone has only one observation. V gene TRBV5-5 combines with J gene TRBJ1-5; D remains unclear. Trimming stripped 1 base from V and 3 bases from J, with 11 bases between. The CDR3 contains 15 residues. The germline V gene encodes CDR1 SGHKS and CDR2 YYEKEE (reference sequence). The CDR3 sequence is CASSLTPGINQPQHF. The CDR3 bases are TGTGCCAGCAGCTTGACTCCGGGGATCAATCAGCCCCAGCATTTT. Combining the CDR3 with reference TRBV5-5 and TRBJ1-5 gives the whole variable domain DAGVTQSPTHLIKTRGQQVTLRCSPISGHKSVSWYQQVLGQGPQFIFQYYEKEERGRGNFPDRFSARQFPNYSSELNVNALLLGDSALYLCASSLTPGINQPQHFGDGTRLSIL.

The gene calls are TRBV6-5 and TRBJ1-2; TRBD1 matches 9 bases. This CDR3 has 13 residues. Trimming at V came to 6 bases and at J to 6 bases, leaving 5 bases not matched to a gene. The germline gives CDR1 MNHEY, CDR2 SVGAGI. The CDR3 protein is CASRPDRGDGYTF. The CDR3 DNA reads as TGTGCCAGCAGGCCGGACAGGGGAGATGGCTACACCTTC.

The rearrangement links TRBV6-5 to TRBJ2-7; 7 bases fit TRBD2. The CDR3 totals 13 residues. Per germline, CDR1 MNHEY and CDR2 SVGAGI. The CDR3 DNA sequence: TGTGGCGGGGAGGGCGGGAGTTCCTACGAGCAGTACTTC. Its translation is CGGEGGSSYEQYF.

This chain joins TRBV11-2 and TRBJ1-6, with a weak D call TRBD1 (6 bases). In germline, CDR1 is SGHAT, CDR2 FQNNGV. With 1 base removed from V and 9 bases from J, the gap between germline ends came to 13 bases. The CDR3 has 15 residues. The CDR3 spells CASSLARGRGSPLHF. The CDR3 DNA is TGTGCCAGCAGCTTAGCCAGGGGAAGAGGTTCACCCCTCCACTTT.

The count of this clone is one. This chain connects TRBV6-6 to TRBJ1-3; D unclear. Trimming shortened V by 0 bases and J by 5 bases, and 8 bases separated the two germline ends. The V gene's germline CDR1 is MNHNY and CDR2 SVGAGI (reference sequence). This CDR3 contains 14 residues. CDR3 amino acids: CASSYSYGRNTIYF. CDR3 coding DNA: TGTGCCAGCAGTTACTCGTACGGGAGAAACACCATATATTTT.

For the CDR3, the DNA is TGTGCCAGCAGCCTACTCGAGGGACAGGGCCCTCCCGGCACTGAAGCTTTCTTT. Protein sequence: CASSLLEGQGPPGTEAFF. J is TRBJ1-1 and V is TRBV5-6; 9 bases are a match to TRBD1. In germline, CDR1 is SGHDT, CDR2 YYEEEE. CDR3 length equals 18 residues. The V gene end was trimmed by 4 bases and the J gene end by 4 bases; junction bases not matched to a gene: 17.

The gene calls are TRBV11-2 and TRBJ2-2, with D uncertain. The CDR3 is 15 residues long. In germline, CDR1 is SGHAT, CDR2 FQNNGV. With 8 bases removed from V and 0 bases from J, the gap between germline ends came to 13 bases. CDR3 amino acids: CASGWALSNTGELFF. DNA for the CDR3: TGTGCCAGCGGCTGGGCCCTTTCGAACACCGGGGAGCTGTTTTTT.

The rearrangement uses TRBV19 and TRBJ2-5; TRBD1 aligns across 11 bases. V shed 9 bases and J 4 bases; nucleotides not matched to a gene: 4. This CDR3 region has 13 residues. Germline CDR1 is LNHDA and CDR2 is SQIVND (reference sequence). Here the CDR3 reads CASGQGASETQYF. The CDR3 DNA reads as TGTGCCAGCGGACAGGGGGCATCAGAGACCCAGTACTTC.

This clone has only a few counts. The chain has TRBV4-3 and TRBJ2-3; D remains unclear. This CDR3 is built from 17 residues. The germline V and J ends were trimmed by 0 bases and 0 bases, with 13 bases remaining between them. CDR1 is LGHNA and CDR2 is YSLEER in the germline V gene. DNA for the CDR3: TGCGCCAGCAGCCAAGATTTCGGTACGACTAGCACAGATACGCAGTATTTT. Its protein is CASSQDFGTTSTDTQYF.

The rearrangement links TRBV7-2 to TRBJ2-2, with D maybe TRBD1 (5 bases). V dropped 7 bases and J dropped 5 bases, with 14 bases sitting between them. The CDR3 is 14 residues long. Germline CDR1 and CDR2: SGHTA and FQGNSA. CDR3 loop: CASTPRRVTGELFF. The DNA of the CDR3 is TGTGCCAGCACCCCCCGCAGGGTGACCGGGGAGCTGTTTTTT.

The table lists this clone with a count of one. This chain links TRBV6-5 with TRBJ1-5, with D unclear. V shed 10 bases and J shed 0 bases, with 10 bases lying between them. The CDR3 consists of 13 residues. Germline V gives CDR1 MNHEY, CDR2 SVGAGI. CDR3 loop: CATAGYSNQPQHF. DNA for the CDR3: TGTGCCACAGCGGGGTATAGCAATCAGCCCCAGCATTTT.

V is TRBV3-1 (or the pseudogene TRBV3-2) and J is TRBJ2-3, with unresolved D. The CDR3 contains 17 residues. Trimming took off 5 bases at V and 0 bases at J, with 18 bases between the two ends. From germline, CDR1 is LGHDT and CDR2 YNNKEL (reference sequence). The CDR3: CASSLSPSVTSTDTQYF. The CDR3 DNA is TGTGCCAGCAGCTTAAGCCCCAGCGTTACAAGCACAGATACGCAGTATTTT.

The chain combines TRBV30 with TRBJ1-6; D is undetermined. There are 15 residues in the CDR3. Germline V gene lookup returns CDR1 GTSNPN and CDR2 SVGIG (reference sequence). The ends were cut back, 4 bases at V and 5 bases at J, with 15 bases in the middle. This chain's CDR3 is CAWKYWTGDNSPLHF. The DNA for the CDR3 is TGTGCCTGGAAGTATTGGACGGGAGATAATTCACCCCTCCACTTT.

The J gene is TRBJ1-1, the V gene TRBV7-9; D is unresolved. This CDR3 has 16 residues. Germline V CDR1 and CDR2: SEHNR, FQNEAQ (reference sequence). V dropped 6 bases and J dropped 1 base, with 18 bases sitting between them. The CDR3 nucleotides are TGTGCCAGCAGTCTTACTGGTGTCACCACGAACACTGAAGCTTTCTTT. Protein: CASSLTGVTTNTEAFF.

There are a few counts of this clone. The V and J genes are TRBV5-8 and TRBJ2-7, with D perhaps matching TRBD1 (5 bases). Trimming removed 2 bases from V and 7 bases from J, with 10 bases in between. Germline V CDR1 and CDR2: SGHTS, YDEGEE. The CDR3 is 12 amino acids. CDR3 residues: CASSFDNREQYF. The CDR3 nucleotides read TGTGCCAGCAGCTTCGACAACAGGGAGCAGTACTTC.

The rearrangement joins TRBV28 to TRBJ2-1; 8 nucleotides line up with TRBD2. Trimming cost V 6 bases and J 5 bases; bases outside gene matches: 12. Germline CDR1 and CDR2: MDHEN and SYDVKM. The CDR3 covers 16 residues. The CDR3 sequence is CASSHGKLAVNNEQFF. Written as DNA, the CDR3 is TGTGCCAGCAGCCATGGGAAACTAGCGGTTAACAATGAGCAGTTCTTC.

V usage is TRBV11-2 and J usage is TRBJ1-1; 7 bases agree with TRBD1. Trimming at V came to 3 bases and at J to 5 bases, leaving 12 bases not matched to a gene. Germline values: CDR1 SGHAT, CDR2 FQNNGV. The CDR3 runs to 16 residues. The CDR3 loop is CASSFAGGQSGTEAFF. The CDR3, as DNA: TGTGCCAGCAGCTTCGCCGGGGGACAGTCGGGAACTGAAGCTTTCTTT.

This CDR3 reads CASSLGTGYSQPQHF. DNA for the CDR3: TGTGCCAGCAGCTTAGGGACAGGTTACAGTCAGCCCCAGCATTTT. This sequence joins TRBV7-2 and TRBJ1-5; 7 bases align to TRBD1. The CDR3 is 15 amino acids. CDR1 and CDR2 from the germline V gene are SGHTA and FQGNSA. The V and J ends lost 1 base and 6 bases, in that order; junction bases with no gene match: 6. The full variable domain, in which reference TRBV7-2 and TRBJ1-5 provide the parts outside the CDR3, is GAGVSQSPSNKVTEKGKDVELRCDPISGHTALYWYRQSLGQGLEFLIYFQGNSAPDKSGLPSDRFSAERTGGSVSTLTIQRTQQEDSAVYLCASSLGTGYSQPQHFGDGTRLSIL.

The chain employs TRBV6-4 and TRBJ1-5, with TRBD1 matching over 10 bases. The CDR3 covers 15 residues. The germline gives CDR1 MRHNA, CDR2 SNTAGT. Losses at the gene ends were 5 bases for V and 4 bases for J; bases not matched to a gene: 5. The CDR3 loop is CASSTGTGENQPQHF. CDR3 DNA sequence: TGTGCCAGCAGTACCGGGACAGGGGAGAATCAGCCCCAGCATTTT.

The chain recombines TRBV6-4 with TRBJ1-2; 11 nucleotides align to TRBD1. V shed 8 bases, J shed 6 bases, and the junction held 11 bases outside the gene matches. Germline-derived CDR1 and CDR2 are MRHNA and SNTAGT. The CDR3 is 15 residues long. CDR3 sequence: CASGEEGQGVDGYTF. As DNA, the CDR3 is TGTGCCAGCGGGGAAGAGGGACAGGGGGTTGATGGCTACACCTTC.